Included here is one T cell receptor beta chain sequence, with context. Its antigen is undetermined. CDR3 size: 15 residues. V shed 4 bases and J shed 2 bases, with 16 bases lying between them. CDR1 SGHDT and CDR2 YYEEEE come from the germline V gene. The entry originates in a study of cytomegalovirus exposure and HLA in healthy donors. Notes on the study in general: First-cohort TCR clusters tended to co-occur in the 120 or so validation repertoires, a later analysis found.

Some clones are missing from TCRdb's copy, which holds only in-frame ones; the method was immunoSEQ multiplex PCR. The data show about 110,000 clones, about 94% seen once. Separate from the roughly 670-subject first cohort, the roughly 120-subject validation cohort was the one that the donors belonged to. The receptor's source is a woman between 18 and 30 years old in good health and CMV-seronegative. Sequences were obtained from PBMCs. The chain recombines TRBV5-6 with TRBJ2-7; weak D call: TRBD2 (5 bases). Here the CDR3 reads CASSRTGLGTYEQYF. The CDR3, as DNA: TGTGCCAGCAGCCGGACGGGGTTGGGAACCTACGAGCAGTACTTC.